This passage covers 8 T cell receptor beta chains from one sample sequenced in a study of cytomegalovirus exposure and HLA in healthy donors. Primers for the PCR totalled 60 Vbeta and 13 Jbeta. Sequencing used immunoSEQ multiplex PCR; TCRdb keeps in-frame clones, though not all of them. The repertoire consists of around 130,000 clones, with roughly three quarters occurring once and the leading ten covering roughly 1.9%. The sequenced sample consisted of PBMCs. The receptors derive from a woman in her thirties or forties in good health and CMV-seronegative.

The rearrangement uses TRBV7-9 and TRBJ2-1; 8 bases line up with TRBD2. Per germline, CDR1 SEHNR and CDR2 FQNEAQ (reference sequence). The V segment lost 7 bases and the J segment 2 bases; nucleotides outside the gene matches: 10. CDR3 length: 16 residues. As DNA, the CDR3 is TGTGCCAGCACCGGGGGGGAGGGCCGCCCCTACAATGAGCAGTTCTTC. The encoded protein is CASTGGEGRPYNEQFF.

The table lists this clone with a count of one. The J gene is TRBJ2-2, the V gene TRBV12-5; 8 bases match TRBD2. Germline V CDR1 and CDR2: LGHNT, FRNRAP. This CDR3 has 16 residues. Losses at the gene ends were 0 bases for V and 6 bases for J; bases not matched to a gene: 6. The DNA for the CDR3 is TGTGCTAGTGGTTTGGTAATTGGTAGCGGGGCCGGGGAGCTGTTTTTT. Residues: CASGLVIGSGAGELFF. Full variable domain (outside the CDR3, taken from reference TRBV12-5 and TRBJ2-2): DARVTQTPRHKVTEMGQEVTMRCQPILGHNTVFWYRQTMMQGLELLAYFRNRAPLDDSGMPKDRFSAEMPDATLATLKIQPSEPRDSAVYFCASGLVIGSGAGELFFGEGSRLTVL.

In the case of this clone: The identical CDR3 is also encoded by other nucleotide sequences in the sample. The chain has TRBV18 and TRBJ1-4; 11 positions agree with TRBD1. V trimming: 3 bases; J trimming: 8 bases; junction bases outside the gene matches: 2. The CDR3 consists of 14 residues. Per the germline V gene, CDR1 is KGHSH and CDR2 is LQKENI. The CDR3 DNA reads TGTGCCAGCTCACCGGACAGGGGGCTGGAAAAACTGTTTTTT. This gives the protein CASSPDRGLEKLFF.

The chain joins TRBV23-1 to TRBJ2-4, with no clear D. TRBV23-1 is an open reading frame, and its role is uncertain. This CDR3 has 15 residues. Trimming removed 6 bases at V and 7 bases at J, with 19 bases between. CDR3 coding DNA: TGCGCCAGCAGACTCCCCCGGAGCCCTGGGAACATTCAGTACTTC. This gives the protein CASRLPRSPGNIQYF.

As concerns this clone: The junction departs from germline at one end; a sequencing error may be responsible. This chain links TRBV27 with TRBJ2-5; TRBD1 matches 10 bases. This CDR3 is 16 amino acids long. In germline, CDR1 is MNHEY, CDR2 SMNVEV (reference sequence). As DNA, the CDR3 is TGTGCCAGCAGTTTGGACAGGGGGTTCTCTGTAGAGACCCGGTACTTC. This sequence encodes CASSLDRGFSVETRYF.

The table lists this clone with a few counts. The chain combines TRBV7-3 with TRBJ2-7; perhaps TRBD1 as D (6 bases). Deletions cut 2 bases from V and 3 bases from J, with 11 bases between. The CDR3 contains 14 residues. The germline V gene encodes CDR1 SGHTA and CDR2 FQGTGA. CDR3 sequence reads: CASSLSGAIYEQYF. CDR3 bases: TGTGCCAGCAGCTTATCAGGGGCGATCTACGAGCAGTACTTC.

The CDR3 reads CASSPGQFSSNYGYTF. The CDR3, as DNA: TGCGCCAGCAGCCCCGGACAGTTTTCCTCTAACTATGGCTACACCTTC. This chain uses TRBV5-1 with TRBJ1-2; maybe TRBD1 (6 bases). Germline CDR1 SGHRS, CDR2 YFSETQ. Trimming left V 4 bases short and J 0 bases short, with 16 bases between. The CDR3 extends over 16 amino acids.

The CDR3 loop is CASSDSAGWSGELFF. The CDR3 nucleotides are TGTGCCAGCAGTGATTCGGCAGGGTGGTCCGGGGAGCTGTTTTTT. The rearrangement joins TRBV2 to TRBJ2-2, with D possibly matching TRBD1 (5 bases). The V end lost 3 bases, the J end lost 6 bases, and 14 bases lay between the germline ends. This CDR3 contains 15 residues. The germline gives CDR1 SNHLY, CDR2 FYNNEI.